Listed below are T cell receptor beta chains from one sample, sequenced in a study of T cell responses to AZD1222 COVID-19 vaccine. Profiled with immunoSEQ multiplex PCR; TCRdb holds only in-frame clones, not every one. The table shows some 71,000 clones, with 84% occurring only once. The specimen was peripheral blood, collected on day 0 of AZD1222 vaccination. All receptors derive from an adult in good health. The CDR3 runs from the conserved cysteine through the conserved F or W. The order of the fields is D gene, J gene, clone size, V gene, CDR3 DNA, CDR3 protein. The D gene is left open where the match is weak. A row's size may be missing; if present it is once, few, many or a size class.

-	TRBJ2-7	-	TRBV6-5	TGTGCCAGCAGTTACCCCGGAGACTACGAGCAGTACTTC	CASSYPGDYEQYF
TRBD1	TRBJ2-1	-	TRBV28	TGTGCCAGCCGTGCGGACAGGGGCTCCTACAATGAGCAGTTCTTC	CASRADRGSYNEQFF
TRBD2	TRBJ2-2	-	TRBV19	TGTGCCAGTAGTCAGGCGGGGGAAAACACCGGGGAGCTGTTTTTT	CASSQAGENTGELFF
TRBD2	TRBJ2-1	-	TRBV10-3	TGTGCCATCAGGGGACTAGCGGACAATGAGCAGTTCTTC	CAIRGLADNEQFF
TRBD1	TRBJ1-6	-	TRBV7-2	TGTGCCAGCAGCCCAACAGGGGGTTCACCCCTCCACTTT	CASSPTGGSPLHF
-	TRBJ1-1	once	TRBV10-1	TGCGCCAGCAGTGAAGTTGCCGGCTTTGAAGCTTTCTTT	CASSEVAGFEAFF
-	TRBJ2-6	-	TRBV19	TGTGCCAGTAGTTCACAGGTGTCTAATACTGGGGCCAACGTCCTGACTTTC	CASSSQVSNTGANVLTF
-	TRBJ1-2	-	TRBV6-5	TGTGCCAGCAGTTACTCCACTTCAGGGGTATTAGGCTACACCTTC	CASSYSTSGVLGYTF
-	TRBJ1-6	-	TRBV5-8	TGTGCCAGCAGCTCCCGAGGGGCGGCGAGCTCCTATAATTCACCCCTCCACTTT	CASSSRGAASSYNSPLHF
-	TRBJ2-3	-	TRBV5-1	TGCGCCAGCAGCCTGGGCCCCCTAGGGGACACAGATACGCAGTATTTT	CASSLGPLGDTDTQYF
-	TRBJ1-1	-	TRBV5-1	TGCGCCAGCAGCTTCGAGGGGAGAGGAAAAGCTTTCTTT	CASSFEGRGKAFF
-	TRBJ1-2	-	TRBV9	TGTGCCAGCACCGTCGACAGGCTAAACTATGGCTACACCTTC	CASTVDRLNYGYTF
TRBD1	TRBJ1-5	-	TRBV7-4	TGTGCCAGCAGTGGCGGGACAGGGGATGATCAGCCCCAGCATTTT	CASSGGTGDDQPQHF
-	TRBJ2-1	-	TRBV15	TGTGCCACCAGCAGACACCCCCCCGACAGTTACAATGAGCAGTTCTTC	CATSRHPPDSYNEQFF
-	TRBJ1-5	-	TRBV4-1	TGCGCCAGCAGCCAAGAACCTAGCAATCAGCCCCAGCATTTT	CASSQEPSNQPQHF
TRBD1	TRBJ1-2	-	TRBV7-8	TGTGCCAGCAGCTTAAGGTCTGGACAGGGGAACTATGGCTACACCTTC	CASSLRSGQGNYGYTF
-	TRBJ1-2	once	TRBV6-5	TGTGCCAGCAGTTACGCAGGGGTAGCTAACTATGGCTACACCTTC	CASSYAGVANYGYTF
-	TRBJ2-2	-	TRBV18	TGTGCCAGCTCACCACGGATAGGGGAGCTGTTTTTT	CASSPRIGELFF
-	TRBJ2-5	-	TRBV18	TGTGCCAGCTCACCTGAAATGCTTTTGGTCACGGGGGATCAAGAGACCCAGTACTTC	CASSPEMLLVTGDQETQYF
TRBD1	TRBJ1-1	-	TRBV10-3	TGTGCCATCATTGGGACAGGGAGGACTGAAGCTTTCTTT	CAIIGTGRTEAFF
-	TRBJ1-1	once	TRBV6-5	TGTGCCAGCAGCCCCCACACTGAAGCTTTCTTT	CASSPHTEAFF
-	TRBJ2-1	-	TRBV7-9	TGTGCCAGCAGCTTGGCCTCGGGACGGAGCGTGGGGCAGTTCTTC	CASSLASGRSVGQFF
-	TRBJ2-3	-	TRBV7-2	TGTGCCAGCAGCTTAGGTCACAGCACAGATACGCAGTATTTT	CASSLGHSTDTQYF
-	TRBJ2-2	-	TRBV30	TGTGCCTGGAGTGTATACATAGGAGGGACGAACACCGGGGAGCTGTTTTTT	CAWSVYIGGTNTGELFF
TRBD1	TRBJ2-7	-	TRBV6-4	TGTGCCAGCAGTGACCTTCCCGGACAGGGAACCCCTATTTACGAGCAGTACTTC	CASSDLPGQGTPIYEQYF
-	TRBJ1-2	few	TRBV5-1	TGCGCCAGCAGCTTGGCTTGGAAGAGTGGGCCTGGCTACACCTTC	CASSLAWKSGPGYTF
-	TRBJ2-3	few	TRBV19	TGTGCCAGTAGTATAGGACCCGCCACAGATACGCAGTATTTT	CASSIGPATDTQYF
-	TRBJ2-1	-	TRBV7-5	TGTGCCAGAAGCCAGACAGGATCCTACAATGAGCAGTTCTTC	CARSQTGSYNEQFF
-	TRBJ2-2	-	TRBV2	TGTGCCAGCAGTGAATTGGTAGTTAACACCGGGGAGCTGTTTTTT	CASSELVVNTGELFF
TRBD1	TRBJ1-6	-	TRBV28	TGTGCCAGCAGAAGGGACAGGCCAGTCTCACCCCTCCACTTT	CASRRDRPVSPLHF
-	TRBJ1-5	once	TRBV12-3/TRBV12-4	TGTGCCAGCAGTCCTCAGGTATATCAGCCCCAGCATTTT	CASSPQVYQPQHF
-	TRBJ1-3	few	TRBV9	TGTGCCAGCAGCCCGGGGCTTCGAGGGTGGAGGGTAGACTCTGGAAACACCATATATTTT	CASSPGLRGWRVDSGNTIYF
TRBD2	TRBJ2-2	-	TRBV4-2	TGTGCCAGCAGCCAAGAGGTTCTAGCGGGCGGTTCGAAGGAGCTGTTTTTT	CASSQEVLAGGSKELFF